Each of the 25 T cell receptor beta chains below was sequenced from the same sample in a study of T cell clonotyping in hematopoietic cell transplantation. The protocol was immunoSEQ multiplex PCR, while the TCRdb copy is restricted to in-frame clones and leaves out a portion. Counted here are about 41,000 clones, 95% occurring once; the ten biggest clones make up 0.85% to 1%. The source material was peripheral blood mononuclear cells. The receptors come from a man aged 25-45 years in good health. Some clones in this sample may be carry-over from other donors' samples.

This chain joins TRBV6-1 and TRBJ1-6; TRBD1 might be the D (5 bases). The CDR3 is 14 residues long. With 6 bases removed from V and 4 bases from J, the gap between germline ends came to 10 bases. Per the germline V gene, CDR1 is MNHNS and CDR2 is SASEGT. The chain's CDR3 is CASSAGPYNSPLHF. DNA of the CDR3: TGTGCCAGCAGCGCGGGGCCGTATAATTCACCCCTCCACTTT.

The chain recombines TRBV6-6 with TRBJ1-5; the match to TRBD1 covers 7 bases. The germline gives CDR1 MNHNY, CDR2 SVGAGI (reference sequence). V lost 7 bases to trimming and J lost 4 bases; unmatched junction nucleotides: 7. The CDR3 consists of 14 residues. This chain's CDR3 is CASKLQGSNQPQHF. CDR3 in DNA: TGTGCCAGCAAGCTACAGGGGTCAAATCAGCCCCAGCATTTT.

The V call is TRBV5-8, the J call TRBJ1-5, with D possibly matching TRBD1 (5 bases). The V gene lost 1 base and the J gene lost 2 bases, with 16 bases spanning the gap. Germline CDR1 reads SGHTS; CDR2 reads YDEGEE. The CDR3 has 17 residues. The CDR3: CASSLRGGDGGNQPQHF. The CDR3 DNA sequence: TGTGCCAGCAGCTTGAGGGGCGGGGACGGTGGCAATCAGCCCCAGCATTTT.

CDR3 region: CASSPDHTVNEQFF. CDR3 sequence (DNA): TGTGCCAGTAGTCCGGACCATACTGTCAATGAGCAGTTCTTC. This chain connects TRBV19 to TRBJ2-1; no clear D gene. Germline V gives CDR1 LNHDA, CDR2 SQIVND (reference sequence). This CDR3 spans 14 amino acids. Trimming took off 5 bases at V and 6 bases at J, with 14 bases between the two ends.

In regard to this clone: This specimen includes other DNA sequences encoding the same CDR3. J is TRBJ2-7 and V is TRBV7-8; TRBD2 agrees at 11 bases. CDR1 SGHVS and CDR2 FQNEAQ come from the germline V gene. With V trimmed by 6 bases and J by 2 bases, 9 bases remained unmatched. The CDR3 runs 16 residues. The CDR3 loop is CASSSPGLAVTYEQYF. In nucleotides, the CDR3 is TGTGCCAGCAGTTCTCCGGGACTAGCGGTAACCTACGAGCAGTACTTC.

V usage is TRBV5-4 and J usage is TRBJ2-3; D unresolved. Germline lookup yields CDR1 SGHNT and CDR2 YYREEE (reference sequence). The CDR3 has 14 residues. Trimming stripped 4 bases from V and 0 bases from J, with 9 bases between. The CDR3 sequence: CASSVTGSTDTQYF. CDR3 in DNA: TGTGCCAGCAGCGTGACGGGTAGCACAGATACGCAGTATTTT.

The rearrangement links TRBV7-2 to TRBJ2-7; 9 nucleotides line up with TRBD1. The CDR3 is made up of 16 amino acids. After removal of 3 bases from V and 1 base from J, the junction contained 7 bases not matched to a gene. Germline V CDR1 and CDR2: SGHTA, FQGNSA. The CDR3 DNA sequence: TGTGCCAGCAGCTTCGGGACAGGGTTTAGGTCCTACGAGCAGTACTTC. It translates to CASSFGTGFRSYEQYF.

The chain couples TRBV28 to TRBJ1-1; TRBD1 is a possible D gene (5 bases). Germline lookup yields CDR1 MDHEN and CDR2 SYDVKM. This CDR3 contains 17 residues. The V end lost 2 bases, the J end lost 0 bases, and 16 bases lay between the germline ends. DNA for the CDR3: TGTGCCAGCAGTTTACGAGGGGATTTCTTTATGAACACTGAAGCTTTCTTT. Residues: CASSLRGDFFMNTEAFF.

The chain combines TRBV4-1 with TRBJ1-3; tentative D call: TRBD1 (6 bases). V was cut by 2 bases and J by 4 bases, with 12 bases left in between. The germline V gene has CDR1 MGHRA and CDR2 YSYEKL. CDR3 length: 15 residues. CDR3 in DNA: TGCGCCAGCAGCCAATCGACAGGCCCCGGAAACACCATATATTTT. It codes for CASSQSTGPGNTIYF.

The V and J genes are TRBV11-2 and TRBJ1-2, with unresolved D. Per germline, CDR1 SGHAT and CDR2 FQNNGV. This CDR3 comprises 13 residues. Trimming shortened V by 3 bases and J by 4 bases, and 9 bases separated the two germline ends. The DNA of the CDR3 is TGTGCCAGCAGCTTTGGCAGGAGCTATGGCTACACCTTC. Protein product: CASSFGRSYGYTF.

In its sample, this clone was seen once. This sequence joins TRBV7-8 and TRBJ1-2; 7 bases line up with TRBD1. CDR1 and CDR2 from the germline V gene are SGHVS and FQNEAQ. This CDR3 has 14 amino acids. V lost 5 bases to trimming and J lost 2 bases; unmatched junction nucleotides: 5. CDR3 amino acids: CASSAETGNYGYTF. Written as DNA, the CDR3 is TGTGCCAGCAGCGCCGAGACAGGGAACTATGGCTACACCTTC.

The chain carries TRBV6-6 and TRBJ1-2; D uncertain. Trimming shortened V by 2 bases and J by 4 bases, and 11 bases separated the two germline ends. The CDR3 covers 14 residues. Germline V CDR1 and CDR2: MNHNY, SVGAGI (reference sequence). The CDR3 loop reads CASSYEPELYGYTF. CDR3 DNA: TGTGCCAGCAGTTACGAGCCAGAACTCTATGGCTACACCTTC.

This chain joins TRBV14 and TRBJ1-2, with D tentatively TRBD1 (6 bases). Deletions cut 5 bases from V and 4 bases from J, with 11 bases between. The CDR3 has 13 residues. Germline CDR1 SGHDN, CDR2 FVKESK. CDR3 bases: TGTGCCAGCAGCGTGACAGGTGCCTATGGCTACACCTTC. It codes for CASSVTGAYGYTF.

V usage is TRBV19 and J usage is TRBJ1-1, with 7 positions matching TRBD1. After removal of 0 bases from V and 0 bases from J, the junction contained 7 bases not matched to a gene. In germline, CDR1 is LNHDA, CDR2 SQIVND (reference sequence). The length of the CDR3 is 17 residues. The DNA for the CDR3 is TGTGCCAGTAGTATAGATTCGGAGGGGGCCTTGAACACTGAAGCTTTCTTT. Its translation is CASSIDSEGALNTEAFF. Variable domain in full (rest from reference TRBV19 and TRBJ1-1): DGGITQSPKYLFRKEGQNVTLSCEQNLNHDAMYWYRQDPGQGLRLIYYSQIVNDFQKGDIAEGYSVSREKKESFPLTVTSAQKNPTAFYLCASSIDSEGALNTEAFFGQGTRLTVV.

V is TRBV11-2 and J is TRBJ1-2, with D possibly matching TRBD1 (5 bases). V gave up 3 bases and J gave up 2 bases, with 7 bases separating them. This CDR3 contains 13 residues. Per the germline V gene, CDR1 is SGHAT and CDR2 is FQNNGV. The CDR3 bases are TGTGCCAGCAGCTTCCGGGGGAACTATGGCTACACCTTC. Translated: CASSFRGNYGYTF. The full variable domain, rest sourced from reference TRBV11-2 and TRBJ1-2, is EAGVAQSPRYKIIEKRQSVAFWCNPISGHATLYWYQQILGQGPKLLIQFQNNGVVDDSQLPKDRFSAERLKGVDSTLKIQPAKLEDSAVYLCASSFRGNYGYTFGSGTRLTVV.

The J gene is TRBJ1-2, the V gene TRBV11-3, with 7 bases fitting TRBD1. The CDR3 loop spans 14 amino acids. CDR1 and CDR2 (germline): SGHNT, YENEEA. The junction had 5 bases not matched to a gene; V was cut back by 5 bases and J by 2 bases. In DNA, the CDR3 is TGTGCCAGCAGCATCACCAGGGGGAACTATGGCTACACCTTC. Translating gives CASSITRGNYGYTF.

The CDR3 loop is CASSPGTGVTGELFF. DNA of the CDR3: TGCGCCAGCAGCCCAGGGACAGGGGTCACCGGGGAGCTGTTTTTT. The chain recombines TRBV5-1 with TRBJ2-2; 10 nucleotides align to TRBD1. Germline V gene sequence: CDR1 SGHRS, CDR2 YFSETQ. There are 15 residues in the CDR3. The trim removed 4 bases at V and 4 bases at J, leaving 4 bases unmatched.

The J gene is TRBJ2-5, the V gene TRBV6-5, with D hard to call. Trimming cost V 6 bases and J 4 bases, with 9 bases left between them. In germline, CDR1 is MNHEY, CDR2 SVGAGI. The length of the CDR3 is 12 residues. CDR3 sequence: CASSPIPETQYF. The CDR3 DNA sequence: TGTGCCAGCAGCCCCATCCCAGAGACCCAGTACTTC.

The chain uses TRBV7-2 and TRBJ1-2; 8 bases fit TRBD1. This CDR3 comprises 15 residues. The trim removed 6 bases at V and 4 bases at J, leaving 10 bases unmatched. CDR1 SGHTA and CDR2 FQGNSA come from the germline V gene. The CDR3 coding sequence is TGTGCCAGCAGTCTGAGGACAGGGACTTCCTATGGCTACACCTTC. The encoded protein is CASSLRTGTSYGYTF.

This rearrangement joins TRBV6-6 to TRBJ1-1; a weak D match, TRBD1 (6 bases). This CDR3 is 13 amino acids long. Trimming took off 0 bases at V and 6 bases at J, with 8 bases between the two ends. The germline CDR1 and CDR2 sequences are MNHNY and SVGAGI (reference sequence). CDR3 region: CASSYSGQSEAFF. CDR3 coding DNA: TGTGCCAGCAGTTACTCTGGACAGTCTGAAGCTTTCTTT.

This clone occurred once. This rearrangement joins TRBV19 to TRBJ2-1; tentative D call: TRBD2 (5 bases). The CDR3 covers 15 residues. Germline V gives CDR1 LNHDA, CDR2 SQIVND (reference sequence). The germline V and J ends were trimmed by 7 bases and 7 bases, with 20 bases remaining between them. CDR3 loop: CASTERQFSWNEQFF. The CDR3 bases are TGTGCCAGTACCGAGCGGCAGTTCTCATGGAATGAGCAGTTCTTC.

This chain uses TRBV2 with TRBJ1-1; D is uncertain. V shed 3 bases and J shed 7 bases, with 12 bases lying between them. The length of the CDR3 is 13 residues. Germline CDR1 and CDR2: SNHLY and FYNNEI. The CDR3: CASSEAWADEAFF. The DNA of the CDR3 is TGTGCCAGCAGTGAGGCGTGGGCGGATGAAGCTTTCTTT.

The gene calls are TRBV15 and TRBJ1-1; D is uncertain. Germline values: CDR1 LNHNV, CDR2 YYDKDF (reference sequence). This CDR3 is 16 amino acids long. V lost 0 bases and J 0 bases, leaving 11 bases between the germline ends. The CDR3 DNA reads as TGTGCCACCAGCAGAGATCTAACGGGTATGAACACTGAAGCTTTCTTT. This sequence encodes CATSRDLTGMNTEAFF.

The chain carries TRBV7-9 and TRBJ1-2; D is unclear. Germline loops: CDR1 SEHNR, CDR2 FQNEAQ (reference sequence). The length of the CDR3 is 13 residues. V gave up 2 bases and J gave up 8 bases, with 12 bases separating them. The CDR3 spells CASSLMREGGYTF. CDR3 DNA sequence: TGTGCCAGCAGCTTAATGCGGGAGGGAGGCTACACCTTC.

The chain carries TRBV7-6 and TRBJ2-5, with a tentative D call TRBD2 (6 bases). This CDR3 is 17 amino acids long. Germline CDR1 and CDR2: SGHVS and FNYEAQ. V dropped 1 base and J dropped 2 bases, with 17 bases sitting between them. DNA of the CDR3: TGTGCCAGCAGCTTAGAAGTCCTAGCGAGTGATCAAGAGACCCAGTACTTC. Translating gives CASSLEVLASDQETQYF.